The 14 T cell receptor beta chains given below trace back to one sample, sequenced in a study of blood T cell repertoires in COVID-19. Here immunoSEQ multiplex PCR was the method, and the copy in TCRdb shows in-frame clones only, minus some. The sample lists about 330,000 clones; roughly 86% were seen once. Input material: PBMCs or T cells enriched from blood (not recorded which). These receptors originate from a woman in her twenties or thirties who had recovered from COVID-19.

The V call is TRBV5-1, the J call TRBJ2-1, with TRBD1 as a possible D gene (7 bases). The ends were cut back, 0 bases at V and 7 bases at J, with 11 bases in the middle. This CDR3 is 14 amino acids long. Looked up from germline, CDR1 is SGHRS and CDR2 is YFSETQ. CDR3 nucleotide sequence: TGCGCCAGCAGCTTGGATCAGGGGGGTAATGAGCAGTTCTTC. Its translation is CASSLDQGGNEQFF. The whole variable domain, remainder taken from reference TRBV5-1 and TRBJ2-1, is KAGVTQTPRYLIKTRGQQVTLSCSPISGHRSVSWYQQTPGQGLQFLFEYFSETQRNKGNFPGRFSGRQFSNSRSEMNVSTLELGDSALYLCASSLDQGGNEQFFGPGTRLTVL.

The chain couples TRBV4-1 to TRBJ2-1; no firm D call. Trimming stripped 9 bases from V and 3 bases from J, with 9 bases between. The germline V gene encodes CDR1 MGHRA and CDR2 YSYEKL. This CDR3 spans 12 amino acids. The CDR3 here is CASSRSYNEQFF. Here the CDR3 DNA reads TGCGCCAGTTCGCGGAGCTACAATGAGCAGTTCTTC.

V usage is TRBV4-1 and J usage is TRBJ2-3, with D maybe TRBD1 (5 bases). Trimming removed 9 bases from V and 6 bases from J, with 22 bases in between. Looked up from germline, CDR1 is MGHRA and CDR2 is YSYEKL. This CDR3 has 15 amino acids. The CDR3 nucleotides read TGCGCCAGTGGGATTCCTGGGGCGATAAAGGATACGCAGTATTTT. Translating it yields CASGIPGAIKDTQYF.

The chain carries TRBV5-4 and TRBJ1-1; 8 bases align to TRBD1. Germline trimming cut 0 bases from V and 3 bases from J; bases unmatched to any gene: 1. The CDR3 consists of 14 residues. The germline V gene has CDR1 SGHNT and CDR2 YYREEE (reference sequence). The CDR3 region is CASSLAGGHTEAFF. CDR3 DNA sequence: TGTGCCAGCAGCTTGGCAGGGGGCCACACTGAAGCTTTCTTT.

The chain couples TRBV5-1 to TRBJ2-7; 8 nucleotides align to TRBD1. The germline gives CDR1 SGHRS, CDR2 YFSETQ. The CDR3 consists of 17 residues. CDR3: CARAYLSDRGRSYEQYF. For the CDR3, the DNA is TGCGCTCGAGCTTACCTTTCCGACAGGGGTCGCAGCTACGAGCAGTACTTC.

V and J are TRBV19 and TRBJ2-7; 10 bases are shared with TRBD1. V gave up 10 bases and J gave up 5 bases; unmatched junction bases: 5. This CDR3 contains 12 residues. Germline CDR1 LNHDA, CDR2 SQIVND (reference sequence). This CDR3 is CATRDRGDEQYF. The CDR3 DNA reads as TGTGCCACCCGGGACAGGGGTGACGAGCAGTACTTC.

This chain's CDR3 is CASSSGETGMSYGYTF. DNA for the CDR3: TGCGCCAGCAGCTCCGGAGAGACAGGGATGAGCTATGGCTACACCTTC. The chain combines TRBV5-1 with TRBJ1-2; 7 nucleotides align to TRBD1. The J segment lost 4 bases and the V segment lost 3 bases, leaving 12 bases of the junction unmatched. CDR1 and CDR2 (germline): SGHRS, YFSETQ. This CDR3 contains 16 residues.

The chain recombines TRBV9 with TRBJ2-1, with TRBD2 matching 9 bases. CDR1 is SGDLS and CDR2 is YYNGEE in the germline V gene. The CDR3 is made up of 15 amino acids. Trimming removed 4 bases from V and 4 bases from J; junction bases left unmatched: 6. CDR3 protein: CASSFSGGQYNEQFF. The CDR3 bases are TGTGCCAGCAGCTTTAGCGGGGGCCAATACAATGAGCAGTTCTTC.

V gene TRBV2 combines with J gene TRBJ1-1, with D unresolved. Germline-derived CDR1 and CDR2 are SNHLY and FYNNEI. V shed 3 bases and J shed 1 base, with 12 bases lying between them. CDR3 length equals 15 residues. CDR3 sequence: CASSDRGKSNTEAFF. CDR3 coding DNA: TGTGCCAGCAGTGATAGAGGAAAGTCGAACACTGAAGCTTTCTTT.

The J gene is TRBJ1-2, the V gene TRBV6-1; no clear D. V lost 1 base, J lost 4 bases, and 7 bases lay in between. The CDR3 sequence is 13 residues long. The V gene's germline CDR1 is MNHNS and CDR2 SASEGT. In DNA, the CDR3 is TGTGCCAGCAGTGAAGGGAGCCCCTATGGCTACACCTTC. This sequence encodes CASSEGSPYGYTF.

The chain is built from TRBV28 and TRBJ1-2; D remains ambiguous. Germline CDR1 MDHEN, CDR2 SYDVKM. Trimming shortened V by 6 bases and J by 8 bases, and 13 bases separated the two germline ends. The CDR3 has 12 amino acids. The CDR3 sequence is CASREAGRGYTF. CDR3 sequence (DNA): TGTGCCAGCAGAGAGGCCGGTAGAGGCTACACCTTC.

The chain combines TRBV5-4 with TRBJ1-2, with D hard to call. The germline V gene encodes CDR1 SGHNT and CDR2 YYREEE (reference sequence). The CDR3 totals 13 residues. V dropped 4 bases and J dropped 8 bases, with 15 bases sitting between them. The CDR3 nucleotides read TGTGCCAGCAGCCCAAGGGAGGGTGGCGGCTACACCTTC. Translating it yields CASSPREGGGYTF. The whole variable domain, filled in from reference TRBV5-4 and TRBJ1-2, reads ETGVTQSPTHLIKTRGQQVTLRCSSQSGHNTVSWYQQALGQGPQFIFQYYREEENGRGNFPPRFSGLQFPNYSSELNVNALELDDSALYLCASSPREGGGYTFGSGTRLTVV.

The chain has TRBV5-1 and TRBJ1-4, with D perhaps TRBD1 (6 bases). CDR1 and CDR2 from the germline V gene are SGHRS and YFSETQ. The CDR3 contains 14 residues. V lost 5 bases to trimming and J lost 8 bases, with 16 bases between them. In DNA, the CDR3 is TGCGCCAGCAGTTCCGAAGGAAGGGGGGAAAAACTGTTTTTT. Protein product: CASSSEGRGEKLFF.

This clone was seen once. This chain links TRBV6-5 with TRBJ1-5, with D perhaps TRBD1 (6 bases). V lost 6 bases to trimming and J lost 7 bases, with 13 bases between them. The germline gives CDR1 MNHEY, CDR2 SVGAGI. This CDR3 has 13 amino acids. The CDR3 nucleotides are TGTGCCAGCAGACGGGGGGCGGAGCAGCCCCAGCATTTT. It encodes CASRRGAEQPQHF.